The 18 T cell receptor beta chains below come from one sample, sequenced in a study of T cell repertoires in cytomegalovirus infection. TCRdb recomputed calls from the reads with MiXCR, one row per CDR3 protein. The repertoire holds 250,000 to 350,000 distinct CDR3 sequences, with roughly 25% as singletons. The sequenced material came from PBMCs. The receptors were gathered from a human donor in good health (CMV status not recorded). Some clones in this sample may be carry-over from other donors' samples.

CDR3 in amino acids: CSARRLAGVVNEQFF. Here the CDR3 DNA reads TGCAGTGCTAGAAGGCTAGCGGGAGTGGTCAATGAGCAGTTCTTC. The rearrangement uses TRBV20-1 and TRBJ2-1, with 10 nucleotides matching TRBD2. J was trimmed by 6 bases and V by 2 bases; bases with no gene match: 7. Germline V lookup: CDR1 DFQATT, CDR2 SNEGSKA (reference sequence). This CDR3 has 15 amino acids.

This clonotype was found once. The CDR3 loop is CAISSEIGGELFF. The CDR3 DNA is TGTGCCATCAGCTCGGAGATAGGCGGGGAGCTGTTTTTT. J is TRBJ2-2 and V is TRBV10-3; D remains ambiguous. This CDR3 contains 13 residues. From germline, CDR1 is ENHRY and CDR2 SYGVKD. Trimming removed 6 bases from V and 7 bases from J, with 12 bases in between.

The gene calls are TRBV30 and TRBJ2-5; weak D call: TRBD2 (6 bases). This CDR3 is built from 15 residues. Trimming left V 2 bases short and J 1 base short, with 14 bases between. Germline assignment: CDR1 GTSNPN and CDR2 SVGIG (reference sequence). The CDR3 is CAWSRGTAIQETQYF. In nucleotides, the CDR3 is TGTGCCTGGAGTCGGGGGACGGCAATCCAAGAGACCCAGTACTTC.

The table lists this clonotype with many counts. The J gene is TRBJ2-2, the V gene TRBV7-2; the D is unclear. V shed 4 bases and J shed 0 bases, with 9 bases lying between them. From germline, CDR1 is SGHTA and CDR2 FQGNSA. CDR3 length: 15 residues. The CDR3 nucleotides read TGTGCCAGCAGCTCCTTCGGTACGAACACCGGGGAGCTGTTTTTT. It translates to CASSSFGTNTGELFF. Using reference TRBV7-2 and TRBJ2-2 for the parts outside the CDR3, the full variable domain is GAGVSQSPSNKVTEKGKDVELRCDPISGHTALYWYRQSLGQGLEFLIYFQGNSAPDKSGLPSDRFSAERTGGSVSTLTIQRTQQEDSAVYLCASSSFGTNTGELFFGEGSRLTVL.

This clonotype came up many times. The chain links TRBV7-2 to TRBJ2-4; 10 bases are a match to TRBD1. Per germline, CDR1 SGHTA and CDR2 FQGNSA. This CDR3 spans 17 amino acids. Trimming took 0 bases from V and 3 from J; bases not matched to a gene: 5. The CDR3 is CASSLADRGRGKNIQYF. The DNA for the CDR3 is TGTGCCAGCAGCTTAGCCGACAGGGGGCGCGGCAAAAACATTCAGTACTTC.

The rearrangement uses TRBV11-2 and TRBJ2-1; D possibly corresponds to TRBD2 (7 bases). CDR1 SGHAT and CDR2 FQNNGV come from the germline V gene. Between the trimmed V and J ends, which lost 8 bases and 0 bases, there was a span of 17 bases. The CDR3 sequence is 16 residues long. The CDR3 sequence is CASAEVRGGSYNEQFF. CDR3 nucleotide sequence: TGTGCCAGCGCGGAGGTGAGGGGGGGCTCCTACAATGAGCAGTTCTTC. The variable domain in full, with the rest retrieved from reference TRBV11-2 and TRBJ2-1, is EAGVAQSPRYKIIEKRQSVAFWCNPISGHATLYWYQQILGQGPKLLIQFQNNGVVDDSQLPKDRFSAERLKGVDSTLKIQPAKLEDSAVYLCASAEVRGGSYNEQFFGPGTRLTVL.

A few counts support this clonotype. The genes are TRBV5-1 and TRBJ1-2, with D tentatively TRBD1 (6 bases). V dropped 4 bases and J dropped 5 bases, with 12 bases sitting between them. The CDR3 contains 13 residues. Germline V gene lookup returns CDR1 SGHRS and CDR2 YFSETQ. The CDR3 is CASSIRQEYGYTF. For the CDR3, the DNA is TGCGCCAGCAGCATTCGACAGGAGTATGGCTACACCTTC.

This clonotype was detected ten times or more. This sequence joins TRBV5-1 and TRBJ1-1, with a weak D call TRBD1 (5 bases). The V gene lost 7 bases and the J gene lost 0 bases, with 13 bases spanning the gap. The germline CDR1 and CDR2 sequences are SGHRS and YFSETQ. The CDR3 is 14 residues long. The CDR3 loop is CASDLTGLNTEAFF. CDR3 bases: TGCGCCAGCGATCTAACAGGACTGAACACTGAAGCTTTCTTT.

V and J are TRBV20-1 and TRBJ2-7; 10 bases fit TRBD2. CDR1 and CDR2 from the germline V gene are DFQATT and SNEGSKA (reference sequence). The CDR3 runs 15 residues. V was clipped by 0 bases and J by 3 bases; unmatched bases: 5. CDR3 DNA sequence: TGCAGTGCTAGAGAATCTAGCGGGAGCTACTACGAGCAGTACTTC. Residues: CSARESSGSYYEQYF.

This clonotype was detected only a few times. The CDR3 is CASMGARTDTQYF. The CDR3 region has the DNA TGCGCCAGCATGGGGGCACGAACAGATACGCAGTATTTT. The V and J genes are TRBV10-2 and TRBJ2-3; tentatively, D is TRBD1 (6 bases). The CDR3 is 13 residues long. Germline V gene sequence: CDR1 WSHSY, CDR2 SAAADI. Deletions cut 7 bases from V and 3 bases from J, with 11 bases between.

The chain recombines TRBV5-1 with TRBJ2-2; TRBD1 matches at 9 bases. The V and J ends lost 4 bases and 6 bases, in that order; junction bases with no gene match: 4. This CDR3 contains 14 residues. CDR1 and CDR2 (germline): SGHRS, YFSETQ. The CDR3 bases are TGCGCCAGCAGCCGGGACAGGGAGGCCGGGGAGCTGTTTTTT. The encoded protein is CASSRDREAGELFF.

V is TRBV7-2 and J is TRBJ2-3; 8 bases line up with TRBD2. Trimming cost V 5 bases and J 5 bases; bases outside gene matches: 3. The CDR3 extends over 13 amino acids. The V gene's germline CDR1 is SGHTA and CDR2 FQGNSA. The CDR3 here is CASSHGREDTQYF. The CDR3 DNA reads as TGTGCCAGCAGCCACGGGAGGGAAGATACGCAGTATTTT. Supplemented by reference TRBV7-2 and TRBJ2-3, the full variable domain reads GAGVSQSPSNKVTEKGKDVELRCDPISGHTALYWYRQSLGQGLEFLIYFQGNSAPDKSGLPSDRFSAERTGGSVSTLTIQRTQQEDSAVYLCASSHGREDTQYFGPGTRLTVL.

This chain connects TRBV28 to TRBJ1-6; D remains unclear. Trimming took 6 bases from V and 0 from J, leaving 12 bases between them. Germline V gene sequence: CDR1 MDHEN, CDR2 SYDVKM. CDR3 size: 16 residues. This CDR3 is CASSETTSSYNSPLHF. For the CDR3, the DNA is TGTGCCAGCAGCGAGACAACCAGCTCCTATAATTCACCCCTCCACTTT. Full variable domain (rest looked up from reference TRBV28 and TRBJ1-6): DVKVTQSSRYLVKRTGEKVFLECVQDMDHENMFWYRQDPGLGLRLIYFSYDVKMKEKGDIPEGYSVSREKKERFSLILESASTNQTSMYLCASSETTSSYNSPLHFGNGTRLTVT.

The J gene is TRBJ1-2, the V gene TRBV20-1; 11 nucleotides agree with TRBD1. The CDR3 sequence is 10 residues long. The germline gives CDR1 DFQATT, CDR2 SNEGSKA (reference sequence). CDR3 in amino acids: CRGQGVGYTF. The CDR3 DNA is TGCAGGGGACAGGGGGTTGGCTACACCTTC.

This clonotype was observed many times. The genes are TRBV20-1 and TRBJ1-4; unclear D gene. CDR1 is DFQATT and CDR2 is SNEGSKA in the germline V gene (reference sequence). The V end lost 2 bases, the J end lost 8 bases, and 9 bases lay between the germline ends. This CDR3 region has 12 residues. The CDR3 DNA is TGCAGTGCTAGAATCCGCGGGGAAAAACTGTTTTTT. Its translation is CSARIRGEKLFF.

The V and J genes are TRBV7-2 and TRBJ2-3, with D perhaps given as TRBD1 or TRBD2 (6 bases each). This CDR3 is 16 amino acids long. CDR1 is SGHTA, CDR2 FQGNSA, per germline. V shed 4 bases and J shed 6 bases, with 20 bases lying between them. The CDR3, as DNA: TGTGCCAGCAGCTCGATGACAGGAAGGGCGGGGGATACGCAGTATTTT. This encodes CASSSMTGRAGDTQYF.

The chain carries TRBV6-5 and TRBJ2-6; no clear D. The CDR3 consists of 16 residues. Germline CDR1 and CDR2: MNHEY and SVGAGI. V lost 0 bases to trimming and J lost 3 bases, with 9 bases between them. The CDR3 here is CASSYSRIGGANVLTF. CDR3 DNA: TGTGCCAGCAGTTACTCGAGGATAGGTGGGGCCAACGTCCTGACTTTC.

The chain couples TRBV2 to TRBJ2-7, with 8 bases fitting TRBD1. The CDR3 has 15 amino acids. V dropped 7 bases and J dropped 6; count of bases not matched to a gene: 14. Germline V gives CDR1 SNHLY, CDR2 FYNNEI. CDR3 sequence: CASKNKQGEVFEQYF. DNA of the CDR3: TGTGCCAGCAAGAACAAACAGGGGGAAGTCTTCGAGCAGTACTTC.